A selection of T cell receptor beta chains follows, all from one sample in a study of blood T cell repertoires in COVID-19. Produced via immunoSEQ multiplex PCR; TCRdb's table is partial and in-frame only. The data contain roughly 63,000 clones, 89% of them singletons. Input material: peripheral blood. The receptor source for this set is a man aged 50 or older with active COVID-19. Each CDR3 is given with its conserved first and last residue.

J gene	CDR3 length	V gene	CDR3 protein
TRBJ1-1	15	TRBV6-6	CASSYRTGGFTEAFF
TRBJ1-2	16	TRBV4-3	CASSQDWWDRDYGYTF
TRBJ1-1	15	TRBV2	CASSAYRGSNTEAFF
TRBJ1-1	13	TRBV12-3/TRBV12-4	CASSFGGGGGAFF
TRBJ1-2	17	TRBV3-1/TRBV3-2	CASSHRPGTGENYGYTF
TRBJ2-1	14	TRBV4-1	CASSQRTLGGEQFF
TRBJ1-1	13	TRBV12-3/TRBV12-4	CASRIQDLAEAFF
TRBJ2-7	15	TRBV9	CASSVSGGGTYEQYF
TRBJ2-1	16	TRBV4-1	CASSQPARALGNEQFF
TRBJ1-2	13	TRBV5-1	CASSLGWTGGYTF
TRBJ1-2	13	TRBV27	CASSWQGDYGYTF
TRBJ2-7	12	TRBV29-1	CSVLQGTHEQYF
TRBJ2-7	15	TRBV5-1	CASSLGLVGDTSQYF
TRBJ2-1	16	TRBV7-6	CASSLAGGGFYNEQFF
TRBJ1-3	15	TRBV14	CASSRKSGKGNTIYF
TRBJ1-4	15	TRBV9	CASSVKGLFNEKLFF
TRBJ2-3	19	TRBV7-9	CASSLGVLAGERVADTQYF
TRBJ2-7	15	TRBV2	CASSGTSGYSYEQYF
TRBJ2-5	15	TRBV7-2	CASSLTTGTGETQYF
TRBJ1-2	15	TRBV5-6	CASSLRPERGYGYTF
TRBJ2-1	17	TRBV4-1	CASSRTPAGTTNNEQFF
TRBJ1-1	14	TRBV7-2	CASRRGGRDTEAFF
TRBJ2-1	13	TRBV7-2	CASSFWQYNEQFF
TRBJ1-1	13	TRBV15	CATTQQPNTEAFF
TRBJ1-2	12	TRBV29-1	CSVRSGVYGYTF
TRBJ2-5	19	TRBV7-3	CASSLGASGGSWYQETQYF
TRBJ2-3	14	TRBV12-5	CASGLVQGFDTQYF
TRBJ2-5	18	TRBV2	CATRPGLAGAVPKETQYF
TRBJ1-1	14	TRBV5-1	CASSLTGEWTEAFF
TRBJ2-7	18	TRBV7-8	CASSLEMGLVLSSYEQYF